The 23 T cell receptor beta chains reported below all come from one sample, sequenced in a study of regulatory T cells in long-lasting Graves disease (dated by TCRdb to 2020 to 2023). The sample's time point, from its label and the paper: persistent/refractory GD, antithyroid drugs over 5 years with positive TRAb. RNA was extracted from PBMCs in TRIzol for both TCR sequencing and RNA sequencing. Library creation used multiplex PCR. Reads for this sample came from an Illumina HiSeq 4000. To build TCR beta libraries, CDR3 regions were amplified by Arm-PCR using iRepertoire HTBI primers. TCRdb applied fastp at Q25 and MiXCR to the public reads, then kept only in-frame beta chains. Every distinct CDR3 protein forms one entry, paired with its most common genes and DNA. The sample has about 460,000 distinct CDR3 sequences on record, 22% of them singletons. About an eighth of the sample is in the top ten clones.

The sequencing used peripheral blood mononuclear cells (PBMCs), collected when the disease was refractory, from a patient treated with antithyroid drugs. These receptors were taken from a female donor with Graves disease.

This clonotype was detected only a few times. The chain joins TRBV20-1 to TRBJ1-3; tentative D call: TRBD1 (6 bases). Germline assignment: CDR1 DFQATT and CDR2 SNEGSKA (reference sequence). This CDR3 has 15 amino acids. Deletions cut 3 bases from V and 4 bases from J, with 16 bases between. The CDR3 nucleotides read TGCAGTGCTAGTTCAGGGGTCGCCGCGGGAAACACCATATATTTT. It yields the protein CSASSGVAAGNTIYF.

This clonotype was observed a handful of times. The J gene is TRBJ1-2, the V gene TRBV20-1; D may be TRBD1 (6 bases). Looked up from germline, CDR1 is DFQATT and CDR2 is SNEGSKA (reference sequence). V lost 0 bases and J 4 bases, leaving 12 bases between the germline ends. The CDR3 length is 14 residues. CDR3 bases: TGCAGTGCTAGAGAGACAGGTGTTGTCTATGGCTACACCTTC. Translation: CSARETGVVYGYTF.

V and J are TRBV2 and TRBJ2-6; 9 bases fit TRBD1. Germline V CDR1 and CDR2: SNHLY, FYNNEI. The CDR3 is 17 amino acids. V was pared by 7 bases and J by 0 bases, with 7 bases of the junction left unmatched. The CDR3 sequence is CASNPGQGISGANVLTF. CDR3 bases: TGTGCCAGCAACCCGGGACAGGGAATCTCTGGGGCCAACGTCCTGACTTTC. Full variable domain (outside the CDR3, taken from reference TRBV2 and TRBJ2-6): EPEVTQTPSHQVTQMGQEVILRCVPISNHLYFYWYRQILGQKVEFLVSFYNNEISEKSEIFDDQFSVERPDGSNFTLKIRSTKLEDSAMYFCASNPGQGISGANVLTFGAGSRLTVL.

V and J are TRBV16 and TRBJ1-1; D remains unclear. The CDR3 extends over 14 amino acids. Trimming pared 1 base from V and 4 bases from J, leaving 10 bases between. Germline CDR1 and CDR2: KGHSY and FQNENV. The CDR3 nucleotides read TGTGCCAGCAGCCAATATACCCCGAGCACTGAAGCTTTCTTT. Translation gives CASSQYTPSTEAFF.

The table lists this clonotype with a few counts. The V gene is TRBV15, the J gene TRBJ1-2; D perhaps matches TRBD1 (5 bases). The V end lost 0 bases, the J end lost 12 bases, and 17 bases lay between the germline ends. The CDR3 consists of 14 residues. The germline CDR1 and CDR2 sequences are LNHNV and YYDKDF (reference sequence). CDR3 sequence: CATSRDRNSGLHTF. In nucleotides, the CDR3 is TGTGCCACCAGCAGAGATAGGAACTCAGGGCTGCACACCTTC.

The CDR3 region is CASSLLNRPGGYTF. The CDR3 DNA reads as TGTGCCAGTAGCCTCCTGAACCGACCTGGAGGCTACACCTTC. The V call is TRBV19, the J call TRBJ1-2; no reliable D call. The V gene's germline CDR1 is LNHDA and CDR2 SQIVND (reference sequence). This CDR3 comprises 14 residues. With 6 bases removed from V and 8 bases from J, the gap between germline ends came to 19 bases.

This clonotype appeared many times. The V and J genes are TRBV2 and TRBJ2-2; D gene unclear. This CDR3 spans 13 amino acids. The ends were cut back, 2 bases at V and 4 bases at J, with 5 bases in the middle. CDR1 is SNHLY and CDR2 is FYNNEI in the germline V gene. CDR3 sequence: CASSEFITGELFF. The CDR3 DNA follows: TGTGCCAGCAGTGAATTTATCACCGGGGAGCTGTTTTTT.

The CDR3 DNA follows: TGTGCCAGCAGCCTCTCTCAGGGATATGAAGCTTTCTTT. This gives the protein CASSLSQGYEAFF. The V gene is TRBV6-1, the J gene TRBJ1-1; possibly TRBD1 for D (5 bases). CDR3 length: 13 residues. Germline-derived CDR1 and CDR2 are MNHNS and SASEGT. Trimming took off 6 bases at V and 7 bases at J, with 15 bases between the two ends.

In its sample, this clonotype was seen many times. The rearrangement links TRBV3-1 to TRBJ2-2, with D possibly matching TRBD2 (5 bases). CDR3 length: 13 amino acids. V was trimmed by 3 bases and J by 4 bases, leaving 6 bases between them. Germline assignment: CDR1 LGHDT and CDR2 YNNKEL (reference sequence). The CDR3 coding sequence is TGTGCCAGCAGCCAGGGGAGCACCGGGGAGCTGTTTTTT. This gives the protein CASSQGSTGELFF.

The chain employs TRBV27 and TRBJ1-1, with 9 bases matching TRBD1. Germline V CDR1 and CDR2: MNHEY, SMNVEV (reference sequence). Losses at the gene ends were 6 bases for V and 0 bases for J; bases not matched to a gene: 8. CDR3 length: 16 residues. The CDR3 loop is CASSPFGQGMNTEAFF. DNA of the CDR3: TGTGCCAGCAGCCCCTTCGGACAGGGGATGAACACTGAAGCTTTCTTT.

This sequence joins TRBV7-9 and TRBJ2-3; 7 bases are shared with TRBD1. Losses at the gene ends were 5 bases for V and 5 bases for J; bases not matched to a gene: 10. This CDR3 region has 15 residues. Germline loops: CDR1 SEHNR, CDR2 FQNEAQ (reference sequence). The DNA for the CDR3 is TGTGCCAGCAGCACTTGGACAGGATCAGGAGATACGCAGTATTTT. Translating gives CASSTWTGSGDTQYF.

This clonotype was counted at least ten times. The rearrangement uses TRBV20-1 and TRBJ1-1; 8 bases agree with TRBD1. The CDR3 has 14 amino acids. The germline V gene encodes CDR1 DFQATT and CDR2 SNEGSKA (reference sequence). The trim removed 5 bases at V and 4 bases at J, leaving 9 bases unmatched. CDR3 bases: TGCAGTGCTTTACCCAGGGGGCAGGGCACTGAAGCTTTCTTT. Amino acids: CSALPRGQGTEAFF.

Ten or more counts support this clonotype. This may stem from a read error, because a much larger clone lies one nucleotide away. V is TRBV28 and J is TRBJ1-2; 7 bases map to TRBD1. Per the germline V gene, CDR1 is MDHEN and CDR2 is SYDVKM. CDR3 size: 14 residues. In DNA, the CDR3 is TGTGCCAGCAGTTCCGATGGACAGGACTATGGCCACACCTTC. Protein: CASSSDGQDYGHTF.

The chain employs TRBV5-4 and TRBJ1-2, with a tentative D call TRBD1 (5 bases). Between the trimmed V and J ends, which lost 0 bases and 4 bases, there was a span of 10 bases. CDR1 is SGHNT, CDR2 YYREEE, per germline (reference sequence). The CDR3 runs 14 residues. The CDR3 is CASSLAKGTYGYTF. In DNA form, the CDR3 reads TGTGCCAGCAGCTTGGCCAAAGGGACCTATGGCTACACCTTC. The full variable domain, its missing parts supplied by reference TRBV5-4 and TRBJ1-2, is ETGVTQSPTHLIKTRGQQVTLRCSSQSGHNTVSWYQQALGQGPQFIFQYYREEENGRGNFPPRFSGLQFPNYSSELNVNALELDDSALYLCASSLAKGTYGYTFGSGTRLTVV.

This clonotype was seen at least ten times. The CDR3 is CASRLQVNTEAFF. CDR3 DNA: TGTGCCAGCAGATTACAGGTGAACACTGAAGCTTTCTTT. The chain joins TRBV6-2 or TRBV6-3 to TRBJ1-1; D perhaps matches TRBD1 (5 bases). Germline V lookup: CDR1 MNHEY, CDR2 SVGEGT. V dropped 6 bases and J dropped 0 bases, with 8 bases sitting between them. The CDR3 has 13 amino acids.

This clonotype showed up many times. This chain joins TRBV28 and TRBJ2-5; 8 bases are a match to TRBD2. The CDR3 totals 15 residues. V trimming: 6 bases; J trimming: 6 bases; junction bases outside the gene matches: 12. The germline V gene encodes CDR1 MDHEN and CDR2 SYDVKM. The CDR3 region has the DNA TGTGCCAGCAGCCCAGCGGGAGAGGGGAGAAAGACCCAGTACTTC. Protein: CASSPAGEGRKTQYF.

The chain uses TRBV13 and TRBJ1-1; 10 bases are a match to TRBD1. With V trimmed by 1 base and J by 5 bases, 7 bases remained unmatched. The CDR3 contains 16 residues. Per germline, CDR1 PRHDT and CDR2 FYEKMQ (reference sequence). CDR3 region: CASSLATTGGWTEAFF. In DNA, the CDR3 is TGTGCCAGCAGCTTAGCGACGACAGGGGGCTGGACTGAAGCTTTCTTT.

The V and J genes are TRBV7-9 and TRBJ1-1; TRBD1 might be the D (5 bases). Germline CDR1 SEHNR, CDR2 FQNEAQ (reference sequence). V was trimmed by 1 base and J by 1 base, leaving 10 bases between them. The CDR3 covers 15 residues. The CDR3 DNA reads as TGTGCCAGCAGCTTAGGGGGGGACGGGAACACTGAAGCTTTCTTT. It translates to CASSLGGDGNTEAFF.

In its sample, this clonotype was seen a few times. The rearrangement joins TRBV12-3 or TRBV12-4 to TRBJ2-2, with TRBD2 matching 7 bases. This CDR3 region has 16 residues. The V segment lost 2 bases and the J segment 5 bases; nucleotides outside the gene matches: 8. The CDR3 loop reads CASSLPGAGRTGELFF. In nucleotides, the CDR3 is TGTGCCAGCAGTTTACCCGGGGCCGGGAGGACCGGGGAGCTGTTTTTT.

The gene calls are TRBV24-1 and TRBJ2-2, with 10 nucleotides matching TRBD1. After removal of 4 bases from V and 3 bases from J, the junction contained 1 base not matched to a gene. Germline CDR1 is KGHDR and CDR2 is SFDVKD. This CDR3 has 15 amino acids. CDR3 in amino acids: CATSEDRGYTGELFF. As DNA, the CDR3 is TGTGCCACCAGTGAGGACAGGGGGTACACCGGGGAGCTGTTTTTT.

This clonotype was seen a few times. The chain is built from TRBV6-2 or TRBV6-3 and TRBJ2-7; 7 bases map to TRBD2. The germline V gene has CDR1 MNHEY and CDR2 SVGEGT. V shed 11 bases, J shed 2 bases, and the junction held 9 bases outside the gene matches. The CDR3 sequence is 13 residues long. CDR3 DNA sequence: TGTGCCTCCTGGGAGGGTGCCACCTACGAGCAGTACTTC. Residues: CASWEGATYEQYF.

This clonotype was picked up a small number of times. This sequence joins TRBV12-3 or TRBV12-4 and TRBJ1-2; 10 bases line up with TRBD1. V lost 6 bases and J lost 4; bases outside the gene matches: 8. The CDR3 length is 15 residues. CDR3 in amino acids: CASSRQGAASYGYTF. CDR3 nucleotides: TGTGCCAGCAGCCGACAGGGGGCCGCGTCCTATGGCTACACCTTC.

This clonotype was counted ten times or more. The chain joins TRBV2 to TRBJ1-2, with a tentative D call TRBD1 (5 bases). Germline V gene sequence: CDR1 SNHLY, CDR2 FYNNEI. This CDR3 region has 14 residues. The V end was cut by 4 bases, the J end by 0 bases, with 9 bases between. Here the CDR3 DNA reads TGTGCCAGCAGTGTCGACAGTTCTAACTATGGCTACACCTTC. It codes for CASSVDSSNYGYTF.